Each of the 15 T cell receptor beta chains below was sequenced from the same sample in a study of T cells in Graves' hyperthyroidism and ophthalmopathy. RNA transcripts provided the source from which TCR beta CDR3 regions were amplified. TCR CDR3 regions were first amplified by RT-PCR with HTBI primers. TCRdb reprocessed the multiplex PCR reads with MiXCR, giving one entry per CDR3 protein. The table lists hundreds of thousands of distinct CDR3 sequences, about 13% of them singletons, with 30% to 40% in the top ten. Sequencing input: blood. All receptors derive from a woman aged 40 to 50 with Graves' ophthalmopathy.

This clonotype came up once. Being one base from a much bigger clone, this may be a read error. The chain is built from TRBV20-1 and TRBJ2-7; 12 nucleotides line up with TRBD2. Germline CDR1 reads DFQATT; CDR2 reads SNEGSKA (reference sequence). This CDR3 has 15 residues. The CDR3 DNA is TGCAGTGCTAGAGCACGGACTAGCGGGGTGCAGGAGCGGTACTTC. It encodes CSARARTSGVQERYF.

The V call is TRBV4-2, the J call TRBJ2-5, with no clear D. Trimming left V 2 bases short and J 3 bases short, with 19 bases between. CDR1 and CDR2 from the germline V gene are LGHNA and YNFKEQ. The length of the CDR3 is 17 residues. DNA for the CDR3: TGTGCCAGCAGCCAAATCCGTATTGACGGTGGGGAAGAGACCCAGTACTTC. Translation: CASSQIRIDGGEETQYF.

There are a few counts of this clonotype. The chain recombines TRBV28 with TRBJ2-1, with 9 bases that match TRBD1. The junction had 9 bases not matched to a gene; V was cut back by 8 bases and J by 4 bases. The V gene's germline CDR1 is MDHEN and CDR2 SYDVKM. The CDR3 loop spans 15 amino acids. In DNA form, the CDR3 reads TGTGCCAGCCCTCCCCGGACAGGGGCGTACAATGAGCAGTTCTTC. It yields the protein CASPPRTGAYNEQFF.

The chain is built from TRBV11-2 and TRBJ2-7, with TRBD2 as a possible D gene (5 bases). V was shortened by 1 base and J by 2 bases, with 12 bases between the two germline ends. This CDR3 has 15 amino acids. Germline assignment: CDR1 SGHAT and CDR2 FQNNGV. The CDR3 loop is CASSLGQAAAYEQYF. The CDR3 DNA sequence: TGTGCCAGCAGCTTAGGCCAAGCGGCTGCCTACGAGCAGTACTTC.

This clonotype has more than one count but fewer than ten. The chain carries TRBV20-1 and TRBJ2-7; TRBD1 matches at 8 bases. CDR3 length: 15 residues. J was trimmed by 6 bases and V by 3 bases; bases with no gene match: 13. CDR1 and CDR2 (germline): DFQATT, SNEGSKA (reference sequence). CDR3 region: CSASPSWTGSREQYF. In nucleotides, the CDR3 is TGCAGTGCTAGCCCATCCTGGACAGGGTCGCGCGAGCAGTACTTC.

The chain couples TRBV6-2 or TRBV6-3 to TRBJ2-1; 8 positions match TRBD2. The germline V gene encodes CDR1 MNHEY and CDR2 SVGEGT. With V trimmed by 7 bases and J by 4 bases, 15 bases remained unmatched. CDR3 length: 17 amino acids. For the CDR3, the DNA is TGTGCCAGCACCGGGGGGGGATCCCAGATAAATTACAATGAGCAGTTCTTC. Protein: CASTGGGSQINYNEQFF.

This clonotype occurred many times. This chain connects TRBV11-3 to TRBJ2-4; D possibly matches TRBD1 or TRBD2 (5 bases each). The CDR3 has 15 amino acids. Germline V gene data show CDR1 as SGHNT and CDR2 as YENEEA. V was pared by 1 base and J by 5 bases, with 12 bases between. CDR3 coding DNA: TGTGCCAGCAGCTTAGCCCGGACGGGACAAAACATTCAGTACTTC. This encodes CASSLARTGQNIQYF. The complete variable domain, with remaining parts taken from reference TRBV11-3 and TRBJ2-4, reads EAGVVQSPRYKIIEKKQPVAFWCNPISGHNTLYWYLQNLGQGPELLIRYENEEAVDDSQLPKDRFSAERLKGVDSTLKIQPAELGDSAVYLCASSLARTGQNIQYFGAGTRLSVL.

This clonotype showed up just a few times. The chain couples TRBV7-8 to TRBJ2-2, with D unresolved. V was clipped by 5 bases and J by 5 bases, with 12 bases between them. Per the germline V gene, CDR1 is SGHVS and CDR2 is FQNEAQ. The CDR3 has 14 amino acids. The CDR3 DNA sequence: TGTGCCAGCAGCACAAGGACCGCGACCGGGGAGCTGTTTTTT. Encoded protein: CASSTRTATGELFF.

This chain connects TRBV29-1 to TRBJ2-1, with D tentatively TRBD1 (5 bases). Deletions cut 3 bases from V and 9 bases from J, with 15 bases between. The CDR3 extends over 13 amino acids. Germline V gene lookup returns CDR1 SQVTM and CDR2 ANQGSEA. CDR3 loop: CSVDMQGLGEQFF. CDR3 sequence (DNA): TGCAGCGTTGATATGCAGGGTCTCGGTGAGCAGTTCTTC.

The chain is built from TRBV15 and TRBJ2-4, with TRBD1 as a possible D gene (5 bases). The germline V gene has CDR1 LNHNV and CDR2 YYDKDF (reference sequence). The CDR3 is made up of 15 amino acids. V dropped 9 bases and J dropped 0 bases, with 15 bases sitting between them. CDR3 in amino acids: CATREGDSAKNIQYF. The CDR3 coding sequence is TGTGCCACAAGGGAAGGGGATTCAGCCAAAAACATTCAGTACTTC.

Many counts were recorded for this clonotype. The chain uses TRBV28 and TRBJ1-2; no reliable D call. There are 15 residues in the CDR3. Trimming shortened V by 2 bases and J by 8 bases, and 18 bases separated the two germline ends. CDR1 is MDHEN and CDR2 is SYDVKM in the germline V gene. The CDR3: CASSLDPGLSLGYTF. CDR3 bases: TGTGCCAGCAGTTTAGATCCGGGGTTATCCCTCGGCTACACCTTC.

This clonotype was observed a few times. The chain links TRBV20-1 to TRBJ1-5; the D is unclear. Germline assignment: CDR1 DFQATT and CDR2 SNEGSKA (reference sequence). V gave up 3 bases and J gave up 6 bases, with 6 bases separating them. CDR3 length equals 11 residues. The CDR3 DNA sequence: TGCAGTGCTAGTTTGGGTCAGCCCCAGCATTTT. Protein: CSASLGQPQHF.

This clonotype was seen only a few times. The chain employs TRBV6-1 and TRBJ2-1, with 9 bases lining up with TRBD2. CDR1 is MNHNS and CDR2 is SASEGT in the germline V gene. The CDR3 loop spans 15 amino acids. V lost 8 bases to trimming and J lost 5 bases; unmatched junction nucleotides: 10. The DNA of the CDR3 is TGTGCCAGCGGGGGCCTTAGCGGGGGCCACAATGAGCAGTTCTTC. Translated, it gives CASGGLSGGHNEQFF.

This clonotype was observed a few times. This chain uses TRBV12-3 or TRBV12-4 with TRBJ2-2, with unresolved D. Trimming shortened V by 6 bases and J by 0 bases, and 11 bases separated the two germline ends. CDR3 length: 15 amino acids. CDR3 amino acids: CASRPRTANTGELFF. The CDR3 region has the DNA TGTGCCAGCAGACCACGGACGGCGAACACCGGGGAGCTGTTTTTT.

This sequence joins TRBV20-1 and TRBJ2-7; 13 bases line up with TRBD2. With 5 bases clipped from V and 2 bases from J, the junction kept 6 bases outside the gene matches. The CDR3 is 15 residues long. In germline, CDR1 is DFQATT, CDR2 SNEGSKA (reference sequence). This chain's CDR3 is CSAGTSGTGAYEQYF. In DNA, the CDR3 is TGCAGTGCTGGGACTAGCGGGACGGGCGCCTACGAGCAGTACTTC.